This is a list of T cell receptor beta chains from one sample in a study of metastatic and nonmetastatic thyroid tumors. TCRdb re-called the PCR reads via MiXCR. The sample yields 23,000 or so clones, 20% to 25% seen once. The source material was blood. These receptors came from a male donor with papillary thyroid cancer or a benign thyroid nodule (not recorded which). Some clones in this sample may be carry-over from other donors' samples. Both conserved end residues are part of each CDR3. A D gene is named only where the DNA matches it firmly. The size field is filled for only some rows; it gives once, few, many or a size class.

D	J	size	V	CDR3	DNA
TRBD1	TRBJ1-4	many	TRBV4-1	CASSPRDSSNEKLFF	TGCGCCAGCAGCCCCCGGGACAGTTCGAATGAAAAACTGTTTTTT
-	TRBJ2-5	-	TRBV18	CASSPPSGKGETQYF	TGTGCCAGCTCACCACCATCAGGGAAGGGAGAGACCCAGTACTTC
-	TRBJ1-1	many	TRBV13	CASSLGQENTEAFF	TGTGCCAGCAGCTTGGGGCAGGAGAACACTGAAGCTTTCTTT
TRBD1	TRBJ2-2	many	TRBV10-3	CAIRGQANTGELFF	TGTGCCATCAGGGGACAGGCGAACACCGGGGAGCTGTTTTTT
-	TRBJ1-6	many	TRBV19	CASSSPGASPLHF	TGTGCCAGTAGTTCGCCAGGGGCTTCACCCCTCCACTTT
-	TRBJ1-6	few	TRBV28	CASSPRTPTNSPLHF	TGTGCCAGCAGCCCGAGGACACCTACTAATTCACCCCTCCACTTT
-	TRBJ1-1	once	TRBV12-3/TRBV12-4	CASSFSTNTEAFF	TGTGCCAGCAGTTTTTCGACCAACACTGAAGCTTTCTTT
-	TRBJ2-5	many	TRBV5-4	CASSWKGGGETQYF	TGTGCCAGCAGCTGGAAGGGTGGAGGGGAGACCCAGTACTTC
TRBD2	TRBJ2-3	many	TRBV11-3	CASSEVAGGRYF	TGTGCCAGCAGCGAGGTTGCGGGAGGGCGGTATTTT
-	TRBJ2-1	many	TRBV6-2/TRBV6-3	CASSYSVTSSLYGEQFF	TGTGCCAGCAGCTACTCGGTTACCAGTTCCCTATACGGTGAGCAGTTCTTC
-	TRBJ2-3	-	TRBV10-1	CASRMDSFMDTQYF	TGCGCCAGCAGGATGGACAGTTTCATGGATACGCAGTATTTT
TRBD2	TRBJ2-1	medium-sized	TRBV5-1	CASRLAGGSYNEQFF	TGCGCCAGCAGACTAGCGGGAGGATCCTACAATGAGCAGTTCTTC
-	TRBJ1-1	many	TRBV30	CAWTRGANTEAFF	TGTGCCTGGACCCGGGGGGCGAACACTGAAGCTTTCTTT
TRBD1	TRBJ2-5	many	TRBV4-2	CASSQGTGPETQYF	TGTGCCAGCAGCCAGGGGACAGGTCCAGAGACCCAGTACTTC
TRBD1	TRBJ2-1	many	TRBV10-2	CASREDREGIRSYNEQFF	TGCGCCAGCAGAGAGGACAGGGAAGGGATCCGCTCCTACAATGAGCAGTTCTTC
-	TRBJ1-1	many	TRBV5-1	CASSWDGNTEAFF	TGCGCCAGCAGCTGGGACGGGAACACTGAAGCTTTCTTT
-	TRBJ2-6	-	TRBV28	CASRIVSGDNVLTF	TGTGCAAGCAGGATCGTCTCTGGGGACAACGTCCTGACTTTC
-	TRBJ2-7	many	TRBV20-1	CSASRGAPGEQYF	TGCAGTGCTTCTAGGGGGGCGCCGGGCGAGCAGTACTTC
-	TRBJ2-1	many	TRBV5-6	CASSLWTSYNEQFF	TGTGCCAGCAGCTTATGGACTTCCTACAATGAGCAGTTCTTC
-	TRBJ1-1	-	TRBV7-2	CASSLRGVGTVDFF	TGTGCCAGCAGCTTGAGAGGGGTCGGCACTGTAGATTTCTTT
-	TRBJ2-5	-	TRBV10-1	CASTEDCGPFQETQYF	TGCGCCAGCACTGAGGACTGTGGGCCTTTCCAAGAGACCCAGTACTTC
-	TRBJ2-2	many	TRBV24-1	CATSDLQRRSGTGELFF	TGTGCCACCAGTGATTTGCAGCGGAGATCGGGCACCGGGGAGCTGTTTTTT
TRBD2	TRBJ2-7	once	TRBV20-1	CSARVESGLAGGLVQYF	TGCAGTGCTAGAGTCGAATCCGGGCTAGCGGGGGGGCTCGTGCAGTACTTC
-	TRBJ2-1	many	TRBV6-5	CASSYSGTEAGVSNEQFF	TGTGCCAGCAGTTACTCGGGGACAGAAGCGGGAGTATCAAATGAGCAGTTCTTC
-	TRBJ2-5	many	TRBV5-1	CASSLDGGGLSSETQYF	TGCGCCAGCAGCTTGGATGGGGGGGGCTTGAGTTCAGAGACCCAGTACTTC
-	TRBJ1-6	-	TRBV6-1	CASTGGPNSPLHF	TGTGCCAGCACCGGGGGACCTAATTCACCCCTCCACTTT
TRBD1	TRBJ1-2	few	TRBV27	CASSLDRVNGYTF	TGTGCCAGCAGCCTTGACAGGGTAAATGGCTACACCTTC
-	TRBJ1-1	many	TRBV2	CASSDRAEAFF	TGTGCCAGCAGTGACCGGGCTGAAGCTTTCTTT
-	TRBJ2-5	many	TRBV5-1	CASSLEGRELDPGYF	TGCGCCAGCAGCTTGGAAGGCAGGGAACTCGATCCTGGGTACTTC
TRBD2	TRBJ2-1	many	TRBV4-1	CASSQTRTGLAGGRGYNEQFF	TGCGCCAGCAGCCAAACTCGAACCGGACTAGCGGGAGGCCGGGGGTACAATGAGCAGTTCTTC
TRBD1	TRBJ2-2	few	TRBV19	CASSRGQPEELFF	TGTGCCAGTAGCCGGGGACAGCCAGAGGAGCTGTTTTTT
TRBD2	TRBJ2-1	many	TRBV5-8	CASSAGLAGYNEQFF	TGTGCCAGCAGCGCGGGACTAGCGGGCTACAATGAGCAGTTCTTC
-	TRBJ2-2	many	TRBV29-1	CSVDSGKNTGELFF	TGCAGCGTTGATTCTGGGAAGAACACCGGGGAGCTGTTTTTT